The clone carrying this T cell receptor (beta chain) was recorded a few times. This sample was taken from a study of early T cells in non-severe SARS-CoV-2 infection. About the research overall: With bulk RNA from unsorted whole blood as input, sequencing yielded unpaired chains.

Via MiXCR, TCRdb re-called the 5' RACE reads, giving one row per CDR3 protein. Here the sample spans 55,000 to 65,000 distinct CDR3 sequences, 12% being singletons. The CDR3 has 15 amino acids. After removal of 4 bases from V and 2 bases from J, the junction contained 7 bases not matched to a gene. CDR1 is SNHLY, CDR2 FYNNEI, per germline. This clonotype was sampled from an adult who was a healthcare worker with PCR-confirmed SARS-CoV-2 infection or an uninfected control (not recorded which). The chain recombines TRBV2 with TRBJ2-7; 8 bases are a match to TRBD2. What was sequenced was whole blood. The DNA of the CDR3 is TGTGCCAGCAGTGCCCTAGCGGGTTCTACCTACGAGCAGTACTTC. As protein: CASSALAGSTYEQYF.